This is a list of T cell receptor beta chains from one sample in a study of T cell changes during pregnancy in multiple sclerosis. Only in-frame clones appear in the TCRdb table, and some are missing; sequencing was by immunoSEQ multiplex PCR. The repertoire consists of about 64,000 clones, with 80% to 95% occurring once and the leading ten covering roughly 2.2%. The material was peripheral blood, obtained in the second trimester of pregnancy. These TCRs come from a female donor in good health, enrolled as a control in a pregnancy study. The CDR3 runs from the conserved cysteine through the conserved F or W. A D gene is named only where the DNA matches it firmly. The size of a clone is reported for some rows only, either as once, few or many, or as a class for expanded clones.

cdr3_length j_call v_call clone_size d_call cdr3_aa
11 TRBJ2-7 TRBV28 - - CASRHTGEQYF
14 TRBJ2-5 TRBV27 - - CASSLGHPGWAQYF
15 TRBJ2-7 TRBV18 - - CASSPRDIISYEQYF
14 TRBJ2-7 TRBV29-1 - TRBD1 CSVEAWDRGYEQYF
14 TRBJ2-3 TRBV2 - - CASSDRTGTDTQYF
16 TRBJ2-4 TRBV5-1 - TRBD2 CASSLVGRPSLDIQYF
14 TRBJ1-6 TRBV27 - TRBD1 CASSNRGLYSPLHF
14 TRBJ1-2 TRBV5-1 - TRBD1 CASSPGDRGYGYTF
16 TRBJ1-1 TRBV5-1 - - CASSPNGGSRNTEAFF
14 TRBJ1-1 TRBV11-3 - - CASSPGLNLGEAFF
16 TRBJ2-3 TRBV29-1 - - CSVRTVTRISTDTQYF
13 TRBJ1-1 TRBV2 - - CALVGAENTEAFF
13 TRBJ2-2 TRBV6-4 - - CASSASNTGELFF
13 TRBJ1-5 TRBV6-4 - TRBD1 CANPDRDGQPQHF
14 TRBJ2-2 TRBV5-1 - - CASSRDTWTGELFF
11 TRBJ2-1 TRBV28 - - CASPGFNEQFF
13 TRBJ2-1 TRBV4-2 - TRBD2 CASTTSGYNEQFF
14 TRBJ1-1 TRBV5-5 - TRBD1 CASSPPDRDLEAFF
14 TRBJ1-5 TRBV6-6 - - CASSYPGGNQPQHF
15 TRBJ2-1 TRBV28 - - CASSLPRGSYNEQFF
14 TRBJ1-2 TRBV7-8 once - CASSLAKEQGCCTF
14 TRBJ2-6 TRBV29-1 - - CSARADTGANVLTF
14 TRBJ2-7 TRBV6-6 - TRBD1 CASSSRDRGYEQYF
13 TRBJ2-7 TRBV18 - - CASSPVSPYEQYF
14 TRBJ2-5 TRBV6-1 - - CASSIGQNQETQYF
15 TRBJ2-2 TRBV10-3 - TRBD1 CAISESYRGTGELFF
18 TRBJ1-5 TRBV15 - TRBD1 CATSPRTGVILWNQPQHF
15 TRBJ2-2 TRBV2 many - CASSSQKVSPGELFF
13 TRBJ2-1 TRBV9 - TRBD1 CASGGTGANEQFF
17 TRBJ1-1 TRBV19 - TRBD1 CASSIMRGRLLGTEAFF
15 TRBJ2-7 TRBV11-2 few - CASSPRAAWGYEQYF
14 TRBJ2-1 TRBV27 - TRBD1 CASSTQQGVSEQFF
16 TRBJ1-2 TRBV4-2 - - CASSPEGGASNYGYTF
11 TRBJ2-7 TRBV4-1 - - CASSRGGEQYF
16 TRBJ1-1 TRBV28 - TRBD1 CASSFWDSNWVTEAFF
12 TRBJ2-5 TRBV30 - - CAWLRVGETQYF
14 TRBJ2-7 TRBV6-1 - TRBD2 CASSERDYSYEQYF
14 TRBJ1-4 TRBV11-2 - - CASSLEGLGEKLFF
15 TRBJ1-3 TRBV11-2 - - CASSSSGFSGNTIYF
15 TRBJ2-1 TRBV18 - TRBD2 CASSPYGAGEDEQFF
16 TRBJ1-2 TRBV4-1 - - CASSQVLTVSGYGYTF
17 TRBJ2-1 TRBV25-1 - - CASSELSRAESHNEQFF
15 TRBJ2-7 TRBV7-6 - TRBD1 CASSLGGTGTYEQYF
14 TRBJ2-3 TRBV19 - - CASTTGEGTDTQYF
15 TRBJ1-2 TRBV6-6 - - CASSYSITAWRGYTF
15 TRBJ2-5 TRBV6-1 - TRBD1 CASSGAGQGGETQYF